This T cell receptor beta chain was sequenced in a study of blood T cell repertoires in COVID-19 (dated by TCRdb to 2019 to 2021). For the study in its entirety: Collaborator samples came from the United States, Italy and Spain and covered acute and convalescent phases of COVID-19. The prospective study material was composed of cDNA or gDNA derived from T cells, B-cell-depleted T cells, or PBMCs. Deeply sampled blood TCRbeta repertoires from subjects exposed to, actively infected with, or recovered from COVID-19 were included in the dataset. The repertoires were made available in a free public database intended to serve as a resource for research on the immune response to SARS-CoV-2. The samples were drawn from the first 160 participants of the ongoing ImmuneRACE study and from roughly 1,300 subjects provided by 6 global collaborators. A de-identified subject ID, COVID-19 status, age in years and sex were almost always included in the sample metadata. Where HLA class I and class II types were available, the types were taken from metadata supplied by the sample provider, not from assay-based typing. What the research found in general, with its limitations: Clinical and demographic metadata were provided uncurated, with the amount varying by source and participant.

Based on the germline V gene (reference sequence), the CDR1 and CDR2 sequences are PRHDT and FYEKMQ. The germline ends are 8 bases apart after V is trimmed by 3 bases and J by 2 bases. The CDR3 starts with the cysteine, ends with the phenylalanine, and has 13 residues. Only CDR3 DNA is held: 39 bases, read in frame from base 1. Comments on this clone: The clone's antigen remains unknown. No much larger clone exists at a distance of one base, and base qualities are not known.

TCRbeta CDR3 regions were amplified from genomic DNA using the immunoSEQ Assay, a bias-controlled multiplex PCR. For the original study's pipeline: Within the assay, amplification of reference gene primers was used to estimate how many nucleated cells each sample contained. Sequence reads were collapsed and filtered to measure the absolute abundance of every unique TCRbeta CDR3 rearrangement. Productive Simpson clonality was computed per sample as the square root of Simpson's diversity index over productive rearrangements. The table was pulled from immuneACCESS by TCRdb, which kept in-frame rearrangements only. Such tables lose some clones; where checked, under half of the loss comes from unresolved V genes, and the rest has no known cause. V and J calls and clone size are given by that table; D and trimming were obtained from the DNA. The sample table contains 250,000 or so clones; only one count was recorded for roughly 80% of them. The ten largest clones take up 3.4% of the sample.

Enrolling through a virtual design, the prospective study's participants ranged in age from roughly 18 to 90 years and lived across roughly 23 United States geographic areas. To assign participants to cohorts, the prospective study relied on clinical history that participants themselves reported in a screening survey and a study questionnaire. ImmuneRACE Cohort 3 recovered participants were defined by two consecutive negative NP/OP PCR tests, healthcare professional clearance, or symptom resolution. Each participant in the prospective study had whole blood, serum and a nasopharyngeal or oropharyngeal swab collected by mobile phlebotomists. Over a 2-month period, participants in the prospective study had the option of providing additional blood draws and questionnaires. Before DNA extraction, blood samples from the prospective study were shipped at room temperature or frozen.

Here the chain combines TRBV13 and TRBJ2-7; the D gene is possibly TRBD2, with 6 bases matching. The sample was PBMCs or T cells enriched from blood (not recorded which). This receptor was taken from a man between 45 and 60 years old who had recovered from COVID-19. The nucleotide sequence is given as TGTGCCAGCAGCTTCGGAGGGACCTACGAGCAGTACTTC. It is translated as CASSFGGTYEQYF. Joined to the reference TRBV13 and TRBJ2-7 proteins, this CDR3 gives the full variable domain: AAGVIQSPRHLIKEKRETATLKCYPIPRHDTVYWYQQGPGQDPQFLISFYEKMQSDKGSIPDRFSAQQFSDYHSELNMSSLELGDSALYFCASSFGGTYEQYFGPGTRLTVT.